This T cell receptor beta chain came from a study of Graves' ophthalmopathy and Graves' hyperthyroidism. This clonotype was recorded at least ten times. No donor had other autoimmune disease, uncontrolled infection, pregnancy or lactation. Physicians reached a diagnosis by relying on clinical symptoms, serum thyroxine, TRAb, thyroid ultrasound and orbital computed tomography. TCR beta CDR3 regions were amplified from RNA transcripts. HTBI primers primed a first-round RT-PCR, and a second-round multiplex PCR followed. TCRdb independently ran MiXCR on the multiplex PCR reads; one entry per CDR3 protein. The sample includes hundreds of thousands of distinct CDR3 sequences, around 20% seen only once; the top ten take roughly 3%. Material: peripheral blood. This clonotype was obtained from a woman aged 18-29 years with stable Graves' hyperthyroidism.

DNA for the CDR3: TGTGCCAGCAGCTTAGCTGTTAGCGCGAACACCGGGGAGCTGTTTTTT. Translating it yields CASSLAVSANTGELFF. V is TRBV7-2 and J is TRBJ2-2; D might be TRBD2 (5 bases). V was clipped by 0 bases and J by 0 bases, with 8 bases between them. The CDR3 loop spans 16 amino acids. Germline V gives CDR1 SGHTA, CDR2 FQGNSA.